This TCR beta chain comes out of a study of T-cell reconstitution after alpha-beta-depleted transplantation in children. Study-wide results and caveats: It was surviving recipient T cells and thymic progenitors that gave some patients high TCRbeta diversity at day 60. After one year, T-cell counts and TCRbeta diversity mostly came from new T cells. As was reported, about two months after transplant, alpha-beta T cells came from several hundred expanded graft clones.

Regarding this clonotype: Its cognate antigen is unknown.

TCRbeta library construction was performed incorporating unique molecular identifiers. TCRdb passed the PCR reads through MiXCR, listing each CDR3 protein once. The profile shows about 1,000,000 distinct CDR3 sequences, 25% to 35% of them singletons. The CDR3 contains 17 residues. Germline CDR1 and CDR2: SGHRS and YFSETQ. With 2 bases removed from V and 8 bases from J, the gap between germline ends came to 20 bases. The sample here was PBMCs, mostly from graft donor cells, taken 360 days after TCRalphabeta/CD19-depleted stem cell transplant. The V gene is TRBV5-1, the J gene TRBJ1-6, with TRBD1 as a possible D gene (6 bases). This receptor was obtained from a boy younger than two who had a stem cell transplant for SCID, so the T cells may come from the graft donor. The CDR3 bases are TGCGCCAGCAGCTTTTTCAGGCTGGGGGGCGCCCATTCACCCCTCCACTTT. Its protein product is CASSFFRLGGAHSPLHF.